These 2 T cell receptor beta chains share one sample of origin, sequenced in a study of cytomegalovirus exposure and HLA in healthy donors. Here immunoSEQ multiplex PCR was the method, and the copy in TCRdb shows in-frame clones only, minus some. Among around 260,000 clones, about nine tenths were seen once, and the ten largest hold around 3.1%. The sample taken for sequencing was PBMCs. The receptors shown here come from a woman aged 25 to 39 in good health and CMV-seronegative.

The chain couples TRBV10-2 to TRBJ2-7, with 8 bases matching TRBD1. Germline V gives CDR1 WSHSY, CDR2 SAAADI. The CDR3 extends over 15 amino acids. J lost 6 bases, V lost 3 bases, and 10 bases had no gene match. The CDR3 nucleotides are TGCGCCAGCAGTGATTATCGGACAGGGACGAGCGAGCAGTACTTC. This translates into CASSDYRTGTSEQYF.

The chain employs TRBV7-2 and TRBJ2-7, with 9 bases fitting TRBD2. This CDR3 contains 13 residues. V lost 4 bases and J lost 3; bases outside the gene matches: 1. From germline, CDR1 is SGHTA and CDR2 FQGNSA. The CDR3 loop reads CASSYSGSYEQYF. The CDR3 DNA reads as TGTGCCAGCAGCTATAGCGGGAGCTACGAGCAGTACTTC.